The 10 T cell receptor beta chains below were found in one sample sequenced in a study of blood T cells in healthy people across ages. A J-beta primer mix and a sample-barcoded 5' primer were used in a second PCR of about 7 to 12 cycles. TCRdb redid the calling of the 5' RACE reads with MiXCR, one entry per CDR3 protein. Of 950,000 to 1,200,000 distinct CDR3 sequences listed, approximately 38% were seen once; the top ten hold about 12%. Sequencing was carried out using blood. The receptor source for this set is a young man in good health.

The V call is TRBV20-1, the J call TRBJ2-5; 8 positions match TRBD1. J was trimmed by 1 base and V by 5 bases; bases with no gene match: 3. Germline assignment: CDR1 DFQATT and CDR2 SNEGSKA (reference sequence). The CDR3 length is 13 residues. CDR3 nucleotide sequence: TGCAGTGCTCTTGGGACAGGCCAAGAGACCCAGTACTTC. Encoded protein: CSALGTGQETQYF.

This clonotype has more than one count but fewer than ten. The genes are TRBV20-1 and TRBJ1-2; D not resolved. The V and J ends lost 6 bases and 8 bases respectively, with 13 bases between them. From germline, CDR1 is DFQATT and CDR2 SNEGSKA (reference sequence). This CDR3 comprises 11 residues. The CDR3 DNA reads TGCAGTGCGACCACGGTACCCGGCTACACCTTC. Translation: CSATTVPGYTF.

For the CDR3, the DNA is TGTGCCAGCAGCGAGGGGGGGGGTATCGGCACAGATACGCAGTATTTT. It codes for CASSEGGGIGTDTQYF. V is TRBV12-3 or TRBV12-4 and J is TRBJ2-3; D is perhaps TRBD2 (7 bases). The CDR3 contains 16 residues. V lost 6 bases, J lost 1 base, and 17 bases lay in between.

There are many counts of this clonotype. The CDR3 reads CASSLAEGDGYTF. The CDR3 DNA reads as TGCGCCAGCAGCTTGGCCGAGGGAGATGGCTACACCTTC. The chain employs TRBV5-1 and TRBJ1-2; D call uncertain. Germline CDR1 reads SGHRS; CDR2 reads YFSETQ. The CDR3 has 13 amino acids. V dropped 0 bases and J dropped 6 bases, with 9 bases sitting between them.

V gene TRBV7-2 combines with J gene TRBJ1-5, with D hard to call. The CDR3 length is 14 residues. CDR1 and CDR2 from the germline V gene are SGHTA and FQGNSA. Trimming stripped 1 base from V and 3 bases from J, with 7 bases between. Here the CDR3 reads CASSLGAYNQPQHF. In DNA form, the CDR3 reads TGTGCCAGCAGCTTAGGGGCCTACAATCAGCCCCAGCATTTT.

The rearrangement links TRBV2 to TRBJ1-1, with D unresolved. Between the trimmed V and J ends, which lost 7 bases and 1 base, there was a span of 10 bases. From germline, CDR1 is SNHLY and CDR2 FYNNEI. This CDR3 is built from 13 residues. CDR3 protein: CASKGGTNTEAFF. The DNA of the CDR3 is TGTGCCAGCAAGGGCGGAACGAACACTGAAGCTTTCTTT.

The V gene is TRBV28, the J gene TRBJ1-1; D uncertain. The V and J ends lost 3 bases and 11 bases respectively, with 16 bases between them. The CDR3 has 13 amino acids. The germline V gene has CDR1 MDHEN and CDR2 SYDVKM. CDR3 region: CASSLGRVEIAFF. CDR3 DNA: TGTGCCAGCAGTTTGGGCCGGGTCGAGATTGCTTTCTTT.

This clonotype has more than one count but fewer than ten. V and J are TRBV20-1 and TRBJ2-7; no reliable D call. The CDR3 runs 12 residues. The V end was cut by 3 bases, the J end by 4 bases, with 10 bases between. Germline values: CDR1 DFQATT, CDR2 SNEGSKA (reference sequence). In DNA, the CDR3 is TGCAGTGCTAGTAGCATAACGTACGAGCAGTACTTC. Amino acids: CSASSITYEQYF.

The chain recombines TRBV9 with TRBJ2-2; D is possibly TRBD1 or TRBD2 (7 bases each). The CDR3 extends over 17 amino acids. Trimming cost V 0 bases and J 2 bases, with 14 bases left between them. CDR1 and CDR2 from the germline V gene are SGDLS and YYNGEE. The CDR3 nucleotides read TGTGCCAGCAGCGTAGCTCAGGGGGGGGACAACACCGGGGAGCTGTTTTTT. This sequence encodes CASSVAQGGDNTGELFF. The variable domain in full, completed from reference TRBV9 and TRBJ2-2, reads DSGVTQTPKHLITATGQRVTLRCSPRSGDLSVYWYQQSLDQGLQFLIQYYNGEERAKGNILERFSAQQFPDLHSELNLSSLELGDSALYFCASSVAQGGDNTGELFFGEGSRLTVL.

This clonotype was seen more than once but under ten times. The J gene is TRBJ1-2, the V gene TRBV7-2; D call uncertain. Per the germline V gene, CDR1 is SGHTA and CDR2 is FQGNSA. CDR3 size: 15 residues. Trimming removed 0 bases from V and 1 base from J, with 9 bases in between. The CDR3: CASSLADGINYGYTF. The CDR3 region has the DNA TGTGCCAGCAGCTTAGCGGATGGGATTAACTATGGCTACACCTTC.